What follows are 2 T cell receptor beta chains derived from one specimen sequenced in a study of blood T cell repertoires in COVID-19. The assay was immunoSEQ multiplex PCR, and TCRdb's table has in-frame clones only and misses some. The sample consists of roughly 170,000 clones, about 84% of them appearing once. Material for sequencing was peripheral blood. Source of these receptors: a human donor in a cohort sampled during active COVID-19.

The CDR3 spells CASSSGGLGSFF. CDR3 sequence (DNA): TGCGCCAGCAGCTCAGGGGGCCTGGGGTCTTTCTTT. The chain links TRBV5-1 to TRBJ1-1; 8 bases agree with TRBD1. The V gene's germline CDR1 is SGHRS and CDR2 YFSETQ. The CDR3 sequence is 12 residues long. Trimming at V came to 3 bases and at J to 12 bases, leaving 7 bases not matched to a gene.

The CDR3 DNA reads TGTGCCAGCAAAGGGGTGAGTCAGCCCCAGCATTTT. It yields the protein CASKGVSQPQHF. This sequence joins TRBV6-5 and TRBJ1-5; possible D gene TRBD1, 5 bases. CDR3 length equals 12 residues. CDR1 is MNHEY, CDR2 SVGAGI, per germline. V was pared by 7 bases and J by 6 bases, with 10 bases between.